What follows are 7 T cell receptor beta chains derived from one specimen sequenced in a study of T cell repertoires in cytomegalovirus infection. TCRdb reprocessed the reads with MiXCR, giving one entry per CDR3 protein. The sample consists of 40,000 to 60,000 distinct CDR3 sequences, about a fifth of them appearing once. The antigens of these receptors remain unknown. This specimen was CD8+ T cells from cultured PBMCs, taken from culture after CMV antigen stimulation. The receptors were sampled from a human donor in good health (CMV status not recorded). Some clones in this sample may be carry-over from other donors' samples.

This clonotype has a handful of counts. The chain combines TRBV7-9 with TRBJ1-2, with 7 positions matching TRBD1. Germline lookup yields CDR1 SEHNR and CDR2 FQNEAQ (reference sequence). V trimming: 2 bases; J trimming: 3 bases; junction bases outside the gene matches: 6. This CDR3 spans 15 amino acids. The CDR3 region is CASSLPLTGDYGYTF. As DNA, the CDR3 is TGTGCCAGCAGCTTACCGCTAACAGGGGACTATGGCTACACCTTC. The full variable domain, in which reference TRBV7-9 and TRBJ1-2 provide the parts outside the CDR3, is DTGVSQNPRHKITKRGQNVTFRCDPISEHNRLYWYRQTLGQGPEFLTYFQNEAQLEKSRLLSDRFSAERPKGSFSTLEIQRTEQGDSAMYLCASSLPLTGDYGYTFGSGTRLTVV.

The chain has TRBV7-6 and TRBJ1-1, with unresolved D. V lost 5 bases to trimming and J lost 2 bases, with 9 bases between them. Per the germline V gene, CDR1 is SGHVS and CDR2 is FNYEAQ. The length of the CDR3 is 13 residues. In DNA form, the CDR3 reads TGTGCCAGCAGCCCAGGCGCTAACACTGAAGCTTTCTTT. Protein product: CASSPGANTEAFF.

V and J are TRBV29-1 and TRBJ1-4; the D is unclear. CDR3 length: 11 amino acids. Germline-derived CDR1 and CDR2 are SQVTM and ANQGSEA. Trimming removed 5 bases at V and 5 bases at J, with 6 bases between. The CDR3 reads CSVRQNEKLFF. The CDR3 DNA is TGCAGCGTTCGGCAGAATGAAAAACTGTTTTTT.

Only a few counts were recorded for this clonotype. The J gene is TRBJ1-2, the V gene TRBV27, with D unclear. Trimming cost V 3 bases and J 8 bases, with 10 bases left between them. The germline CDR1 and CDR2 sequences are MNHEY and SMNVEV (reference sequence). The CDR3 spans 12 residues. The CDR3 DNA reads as TGTGCCAGCAGTTTCTCCGGACGGGGCTACACCTTC. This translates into CASSFSGRGYTF.

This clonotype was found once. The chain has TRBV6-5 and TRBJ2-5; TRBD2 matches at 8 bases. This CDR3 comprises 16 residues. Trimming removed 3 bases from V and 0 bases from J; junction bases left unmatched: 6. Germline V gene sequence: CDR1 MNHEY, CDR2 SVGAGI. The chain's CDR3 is CASSYNGGAYQETQYF. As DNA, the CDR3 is TGTGCCAGCAGTTATAACGGGGGGGCGTACCAAGAGACCCAGTACTTC.

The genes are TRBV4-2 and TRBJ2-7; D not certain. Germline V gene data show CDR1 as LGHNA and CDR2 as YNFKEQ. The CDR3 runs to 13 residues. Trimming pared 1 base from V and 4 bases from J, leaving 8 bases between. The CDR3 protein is CASSQGDLYEQYF. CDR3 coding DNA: TGTGCCAGCAGCCAAGGCGACCTTTACGAGCAGTACTTC.

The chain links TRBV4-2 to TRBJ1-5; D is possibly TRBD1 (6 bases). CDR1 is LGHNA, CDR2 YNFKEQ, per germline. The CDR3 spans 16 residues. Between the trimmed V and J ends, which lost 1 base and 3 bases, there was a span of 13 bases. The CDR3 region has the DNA TGTGCCAGCAGCCAAGGAGGGGGGGCCCTCAATCAGCCCCAGCATTTT. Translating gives CASSQGGGALNQPQHF.